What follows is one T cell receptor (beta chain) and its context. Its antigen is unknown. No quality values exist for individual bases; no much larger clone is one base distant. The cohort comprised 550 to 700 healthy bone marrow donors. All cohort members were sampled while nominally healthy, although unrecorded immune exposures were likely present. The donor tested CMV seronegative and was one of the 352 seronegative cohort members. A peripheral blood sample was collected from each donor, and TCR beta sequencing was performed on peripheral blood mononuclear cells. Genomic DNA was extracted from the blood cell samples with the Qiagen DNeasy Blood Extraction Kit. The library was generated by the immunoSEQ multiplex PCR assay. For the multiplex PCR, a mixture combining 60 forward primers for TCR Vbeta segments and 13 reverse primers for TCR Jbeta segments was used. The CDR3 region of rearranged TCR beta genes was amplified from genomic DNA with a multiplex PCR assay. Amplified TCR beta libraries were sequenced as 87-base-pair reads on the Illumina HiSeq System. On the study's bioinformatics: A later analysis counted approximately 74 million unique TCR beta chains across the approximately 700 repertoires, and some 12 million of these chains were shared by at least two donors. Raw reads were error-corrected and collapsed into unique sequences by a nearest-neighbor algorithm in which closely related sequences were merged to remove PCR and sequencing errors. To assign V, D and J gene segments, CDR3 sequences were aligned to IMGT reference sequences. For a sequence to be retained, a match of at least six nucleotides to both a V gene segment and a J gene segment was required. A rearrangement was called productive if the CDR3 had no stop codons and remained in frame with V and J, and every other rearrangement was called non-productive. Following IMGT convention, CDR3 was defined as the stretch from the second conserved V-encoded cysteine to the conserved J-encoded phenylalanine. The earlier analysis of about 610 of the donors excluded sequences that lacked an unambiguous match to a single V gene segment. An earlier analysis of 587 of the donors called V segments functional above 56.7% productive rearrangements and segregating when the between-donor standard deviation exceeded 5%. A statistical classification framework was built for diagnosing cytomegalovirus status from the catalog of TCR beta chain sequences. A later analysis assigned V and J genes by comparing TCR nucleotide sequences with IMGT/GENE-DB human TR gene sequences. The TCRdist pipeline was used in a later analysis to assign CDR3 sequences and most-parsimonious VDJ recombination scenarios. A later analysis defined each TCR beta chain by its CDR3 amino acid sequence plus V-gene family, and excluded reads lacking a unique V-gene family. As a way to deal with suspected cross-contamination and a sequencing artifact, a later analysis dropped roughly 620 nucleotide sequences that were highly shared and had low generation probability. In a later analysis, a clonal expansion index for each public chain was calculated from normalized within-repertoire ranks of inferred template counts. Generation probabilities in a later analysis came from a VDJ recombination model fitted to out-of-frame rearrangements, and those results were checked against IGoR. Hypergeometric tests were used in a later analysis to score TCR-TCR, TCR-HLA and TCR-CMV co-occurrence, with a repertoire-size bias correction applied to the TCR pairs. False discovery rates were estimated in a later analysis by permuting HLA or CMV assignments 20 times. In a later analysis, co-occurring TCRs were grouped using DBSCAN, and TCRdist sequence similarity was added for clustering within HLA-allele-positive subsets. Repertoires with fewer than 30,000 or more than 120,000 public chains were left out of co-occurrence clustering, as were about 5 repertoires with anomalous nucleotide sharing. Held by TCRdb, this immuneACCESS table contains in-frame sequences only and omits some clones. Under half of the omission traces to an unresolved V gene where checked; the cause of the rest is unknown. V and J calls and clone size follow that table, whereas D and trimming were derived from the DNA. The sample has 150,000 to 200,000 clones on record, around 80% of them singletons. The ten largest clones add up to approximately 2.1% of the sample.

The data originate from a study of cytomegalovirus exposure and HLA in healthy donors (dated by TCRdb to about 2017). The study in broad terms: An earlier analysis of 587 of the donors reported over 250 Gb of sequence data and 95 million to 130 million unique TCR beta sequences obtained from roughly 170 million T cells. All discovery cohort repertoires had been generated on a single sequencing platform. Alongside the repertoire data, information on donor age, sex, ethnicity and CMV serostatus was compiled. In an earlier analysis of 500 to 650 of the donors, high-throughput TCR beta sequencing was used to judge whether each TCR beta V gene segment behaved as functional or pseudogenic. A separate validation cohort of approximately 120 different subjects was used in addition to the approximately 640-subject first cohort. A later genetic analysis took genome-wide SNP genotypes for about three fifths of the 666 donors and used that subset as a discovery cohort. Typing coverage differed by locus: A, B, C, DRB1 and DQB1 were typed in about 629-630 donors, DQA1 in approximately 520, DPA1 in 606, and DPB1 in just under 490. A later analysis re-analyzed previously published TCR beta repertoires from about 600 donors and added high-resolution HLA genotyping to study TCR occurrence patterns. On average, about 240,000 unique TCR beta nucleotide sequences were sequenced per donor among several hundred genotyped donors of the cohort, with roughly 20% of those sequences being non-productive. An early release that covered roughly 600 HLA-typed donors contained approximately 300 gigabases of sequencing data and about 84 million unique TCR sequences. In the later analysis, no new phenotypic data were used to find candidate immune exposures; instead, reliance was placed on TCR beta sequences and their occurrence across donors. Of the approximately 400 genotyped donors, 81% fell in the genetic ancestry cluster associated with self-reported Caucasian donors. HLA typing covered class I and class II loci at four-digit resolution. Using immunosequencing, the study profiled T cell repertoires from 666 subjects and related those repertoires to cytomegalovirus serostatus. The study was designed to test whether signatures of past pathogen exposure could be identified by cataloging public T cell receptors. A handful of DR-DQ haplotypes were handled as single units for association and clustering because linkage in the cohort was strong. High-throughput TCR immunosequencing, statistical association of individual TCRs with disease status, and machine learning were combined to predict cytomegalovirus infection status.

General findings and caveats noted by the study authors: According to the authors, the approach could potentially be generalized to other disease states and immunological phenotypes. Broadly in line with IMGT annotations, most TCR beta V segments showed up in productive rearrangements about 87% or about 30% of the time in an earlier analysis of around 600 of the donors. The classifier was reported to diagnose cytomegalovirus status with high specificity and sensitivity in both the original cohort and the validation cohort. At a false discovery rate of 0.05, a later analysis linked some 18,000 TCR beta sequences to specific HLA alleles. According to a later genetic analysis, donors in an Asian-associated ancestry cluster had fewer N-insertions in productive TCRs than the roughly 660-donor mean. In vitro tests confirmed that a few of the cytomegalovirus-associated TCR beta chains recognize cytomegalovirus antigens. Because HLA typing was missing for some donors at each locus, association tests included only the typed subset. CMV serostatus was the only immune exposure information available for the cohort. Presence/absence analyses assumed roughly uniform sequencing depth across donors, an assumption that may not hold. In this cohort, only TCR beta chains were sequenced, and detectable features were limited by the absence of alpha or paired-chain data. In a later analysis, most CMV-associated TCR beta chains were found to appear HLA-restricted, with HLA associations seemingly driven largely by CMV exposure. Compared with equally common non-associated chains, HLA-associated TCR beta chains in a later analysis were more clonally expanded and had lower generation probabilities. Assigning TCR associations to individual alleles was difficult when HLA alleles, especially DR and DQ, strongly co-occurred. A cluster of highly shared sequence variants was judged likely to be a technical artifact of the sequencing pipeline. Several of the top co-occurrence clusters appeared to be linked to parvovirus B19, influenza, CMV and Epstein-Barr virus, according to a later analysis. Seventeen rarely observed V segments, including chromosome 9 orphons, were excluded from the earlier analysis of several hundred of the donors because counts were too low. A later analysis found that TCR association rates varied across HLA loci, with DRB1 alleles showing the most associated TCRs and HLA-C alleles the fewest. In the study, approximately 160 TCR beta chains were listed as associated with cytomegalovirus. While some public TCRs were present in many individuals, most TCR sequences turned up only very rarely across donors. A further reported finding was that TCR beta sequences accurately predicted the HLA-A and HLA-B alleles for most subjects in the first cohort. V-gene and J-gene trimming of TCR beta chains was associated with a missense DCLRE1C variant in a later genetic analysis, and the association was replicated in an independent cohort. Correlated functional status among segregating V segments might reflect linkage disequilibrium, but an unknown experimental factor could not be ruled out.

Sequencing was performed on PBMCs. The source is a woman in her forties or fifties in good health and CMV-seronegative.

The CDR3 protein sequence reads: CASSFRQALKGNEQFF. The sequenced DNA is TGTGCCAGCAGCTTTCGACAGGCCTTGAAAGGTAATGAGCAGTTCTTC. Rearrangement joined TRBV5-8 to TRBJ2-1; a tentative D call is TRBD1 (6 bases match). Looking up the germline V gene yields CDR1 SGHTS and CDR2 YDEGEE. The CDR3, cysteine through phenylalanine, is 16 amino acids long. The retained sequence is limited to the CDR3, 48 bases, with the frame set at the first base. V gives up 2 bases and J gives up 7 bases, and the segment between their germline ends measures 19 bases.